The T cell receptor (beta chain) described here comes from a study of early T cells in non-severe SARS-CoV-2 infection. About the research overall: Unpaired chains resulted from sequencing bulk RNA of unsorted whole blood.

CDR1 and CDR2 from the germline V gene are WSHSY and SAAADI. This CDR3 spans 14 amino acids. The V end was cut by 4 bases, the J end by 9 bases, with 16 bases between. Via MiXCR, TCRdb re-called the 5' RACE reads, giving one row per CDR3 protein. The table includes tens of thousands of distinct CDR3 sequences, 13% detected once. Ten or more counts support this clonotype. This rearrangement joins TRBV10-2 to TRBJ2-1, with D possibly matching TRBD2 (5 bases). The TCR originated in an adult who was a healthcare worker with PCR-confirmed SARS-CoV-2 infection or an uninfected control (not recorded which). Sequenced material: whole blood. CDR3 sequence reads: CASSVVLDEGEQFF. The CDR3 DNA reads as TGCGCCAGCAGTGTAGTACTAGATGAGGGTGAGCAGTTCTTC.